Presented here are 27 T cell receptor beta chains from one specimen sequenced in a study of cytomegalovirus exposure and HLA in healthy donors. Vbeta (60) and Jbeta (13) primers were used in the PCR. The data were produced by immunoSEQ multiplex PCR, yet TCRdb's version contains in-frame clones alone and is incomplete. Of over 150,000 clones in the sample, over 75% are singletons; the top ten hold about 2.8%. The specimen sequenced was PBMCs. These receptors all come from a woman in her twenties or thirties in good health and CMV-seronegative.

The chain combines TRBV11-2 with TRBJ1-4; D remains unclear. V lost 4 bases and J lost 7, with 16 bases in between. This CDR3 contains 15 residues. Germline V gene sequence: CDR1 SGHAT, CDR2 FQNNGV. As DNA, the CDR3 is TGTGCCAGCAGCTACAATGAAGGGAGGTCTGAAAAACTGTTTTTT. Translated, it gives CASSYNEGRSEKLFF. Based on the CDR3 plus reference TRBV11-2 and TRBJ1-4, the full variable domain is EAGVAQSPRYKIIEKRQSVAFWCNPISGHATLYWYQQILGQGPKLLIQFQNNGVVDDSQLPKDRFSAERLKGVDSTLKIQPAKLEDSAVYLCASSYNEGRSEKLFFGSGTQLSVL.

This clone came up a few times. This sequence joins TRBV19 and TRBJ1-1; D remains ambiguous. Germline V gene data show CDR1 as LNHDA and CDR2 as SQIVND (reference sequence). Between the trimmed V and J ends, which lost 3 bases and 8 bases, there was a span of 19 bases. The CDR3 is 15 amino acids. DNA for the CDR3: TGTGCCAGTAGTATCGACCGCTACAGACCCTTCGAAGCTTTCTTT. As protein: CASSIDRYRPFEAFF.

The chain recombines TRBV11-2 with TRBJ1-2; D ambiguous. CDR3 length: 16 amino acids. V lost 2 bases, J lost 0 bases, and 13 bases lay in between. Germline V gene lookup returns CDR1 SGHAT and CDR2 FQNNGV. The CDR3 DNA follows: TGTGCCAGCAGCTTAAGGGCGGGGTTAGCTAACTATGGCTACACCTTC. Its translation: CASSLRAGLANYGYTF. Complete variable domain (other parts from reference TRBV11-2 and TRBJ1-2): EAGVAQSPRYKIIEKRQSVAFWCNPISGHATLYWYQQILGQGPKLLIQFQNNGVVDDSQLPKDRFSAERLKGVDSTLKIQPAKLEDSAVYLCASSLRAGLANYGYTFGSGTRLTVV.

CDR3 loop: CASSDGVVRYLSNQPQHF. The CDR3 region has the DNA TGTGCCAGCAGTGACGGTGTGGTCCGTTACCTTAGCAATCAGCCCCAGCATTTT. The rearrangement joins TRBV2 to TRBJ1-5; D remains unclear. Germline CDR1 reads SNHLY; CDR2 reads FYNNEI. The ends were cut back, 3 bases at V and 0 bases at J, with 18 bases in the middle. CDR3 length: 18 residues.

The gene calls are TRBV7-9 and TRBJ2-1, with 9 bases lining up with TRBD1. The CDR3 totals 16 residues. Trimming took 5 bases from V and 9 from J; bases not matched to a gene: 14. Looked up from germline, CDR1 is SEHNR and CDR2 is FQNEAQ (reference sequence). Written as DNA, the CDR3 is TGTGCCAGCAGCCATAGGCCGGGACAGGGCAAGGGTGAGCAGTTCTTC. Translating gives CASSHRPGQGKGEQFF.

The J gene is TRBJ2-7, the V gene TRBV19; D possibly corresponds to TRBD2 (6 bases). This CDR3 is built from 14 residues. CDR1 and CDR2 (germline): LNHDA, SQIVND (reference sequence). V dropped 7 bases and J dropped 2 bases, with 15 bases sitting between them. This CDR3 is CASKAGKDPYEQYF. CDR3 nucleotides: TGTGCCAGTAAAGCGGGCAAAGACCCCTACGAGCAGTACTTC. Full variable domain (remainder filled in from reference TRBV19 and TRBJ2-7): DGGITQSPKYLFRKEGQNVTLSCEQNLNHDAMYWYRQDPGQGLRLIYYSQIVNDFQKGDIAEGYSVSREKKESFPLTVTSAQKNPTAFYLCASKAGKDPYEQYFGPGTRLTVT.

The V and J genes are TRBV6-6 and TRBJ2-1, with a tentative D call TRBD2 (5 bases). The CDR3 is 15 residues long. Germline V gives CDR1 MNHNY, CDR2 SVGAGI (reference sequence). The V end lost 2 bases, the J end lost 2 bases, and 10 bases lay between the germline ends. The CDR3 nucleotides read TGTGCCAGCAGTTACACGGAGGTAACCTACAATGAGCAGTTCTTC. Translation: CASSYTEVTYNEQFF.

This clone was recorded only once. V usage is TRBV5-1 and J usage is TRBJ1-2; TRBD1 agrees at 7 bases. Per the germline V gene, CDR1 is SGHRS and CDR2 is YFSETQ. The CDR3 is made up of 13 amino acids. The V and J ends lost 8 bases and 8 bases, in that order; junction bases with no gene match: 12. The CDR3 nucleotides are TGCGCCAGTTATGGAGGAGGGGGCCGAGGCTACACCTTC. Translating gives CASYGGGGRGYTF. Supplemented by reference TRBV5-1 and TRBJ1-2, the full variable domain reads KAGVTQTPRYLIKTRGQQVTLSCSPISGHRSVSWYQQTPGQGLQFLFEYFSETQRNKGNFPGRFSGRQFSNSRSEMNVSTLELGDSALYLCASYGGGGRGYTFGSGTRLTVV.

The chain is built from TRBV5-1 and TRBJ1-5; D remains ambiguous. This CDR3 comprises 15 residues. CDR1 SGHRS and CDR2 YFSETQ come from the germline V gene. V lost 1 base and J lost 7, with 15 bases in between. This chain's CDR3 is CASSLIPGSEQPQHF. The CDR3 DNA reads TGCGCCAGCAGCTTGATTCCGGGATCAGAACAGCCCCAGCATTTT.

The CDR3 is CASSVGDSAYEQYF. DNA of the CDR3: TGTGCCAGCAGCGTCGGGGACAGTGCCTACGAGCAGTACTTC. The V and J genes are TRBV9 and TRBJ2-7; 7 nucleotides align to TRBD1. The CDR3 sequence is 14 residues long. CDR1 is SGDLS and CDR2 is YYNGEE in the germline V gene. Trimming at V came to 2 bases and at J to 2 bases, leaving 4 bases not matched to a gene.

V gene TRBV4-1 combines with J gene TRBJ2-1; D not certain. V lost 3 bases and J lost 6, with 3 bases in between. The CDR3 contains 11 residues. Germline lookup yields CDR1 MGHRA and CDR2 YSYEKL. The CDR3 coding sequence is TGCGCCAGCAGCCAGGCCAATGAGCAGTTCTTC. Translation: CASSQANEQFF.

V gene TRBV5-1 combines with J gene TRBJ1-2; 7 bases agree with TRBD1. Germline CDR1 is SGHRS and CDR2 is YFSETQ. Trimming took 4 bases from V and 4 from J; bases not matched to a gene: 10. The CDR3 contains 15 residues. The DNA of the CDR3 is TGCGCCAGCAGCCTGGGGAGGGGACAGTTCTATGGCTACACCTTC. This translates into CASSLGRGQFYGYTF.

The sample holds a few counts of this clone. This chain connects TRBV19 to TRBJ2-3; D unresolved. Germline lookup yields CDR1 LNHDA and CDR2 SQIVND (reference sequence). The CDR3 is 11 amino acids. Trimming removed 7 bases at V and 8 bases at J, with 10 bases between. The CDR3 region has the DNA TGTGCCAGTACGAGAGGAAGTACGCAGTATTTT. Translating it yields CASTRGSTQYF.

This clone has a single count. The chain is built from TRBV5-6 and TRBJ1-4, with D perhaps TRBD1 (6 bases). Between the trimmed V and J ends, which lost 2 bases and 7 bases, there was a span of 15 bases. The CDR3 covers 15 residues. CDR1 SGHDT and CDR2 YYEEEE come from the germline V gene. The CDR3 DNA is TGTGCCAGCAGCTTCTCCGGGGGGCAGCCTGAAAAACTGTTTTTT. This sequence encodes CASSFSGGQPEKLFF.

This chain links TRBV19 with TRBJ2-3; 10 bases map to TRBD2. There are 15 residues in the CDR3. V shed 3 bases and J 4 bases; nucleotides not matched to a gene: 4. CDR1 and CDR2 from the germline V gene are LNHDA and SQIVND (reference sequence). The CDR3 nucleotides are TGTGCCAGTAGTATGTGGCTAGCGGGAGCAGATACGCAGTATTTT. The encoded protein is CASSMWLAGADTQYF.

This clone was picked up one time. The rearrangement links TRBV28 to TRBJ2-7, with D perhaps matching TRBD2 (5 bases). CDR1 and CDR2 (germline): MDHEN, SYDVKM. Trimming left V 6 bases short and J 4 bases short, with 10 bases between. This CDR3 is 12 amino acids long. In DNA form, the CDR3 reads TGTGCCAGCAGCCGAGGACTTTACGAGCAGTACTTC. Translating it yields CASSRGLYEQYF.

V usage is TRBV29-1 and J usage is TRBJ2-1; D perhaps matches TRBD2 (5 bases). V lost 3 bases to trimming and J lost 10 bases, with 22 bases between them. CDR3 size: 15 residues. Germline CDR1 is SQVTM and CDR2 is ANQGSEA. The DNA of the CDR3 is TGCAGCGTTGAGGACTCATGGGCCCAGATGAGCGAGCAGTTCTTC. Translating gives CSVEDSWAQMSEQFF.

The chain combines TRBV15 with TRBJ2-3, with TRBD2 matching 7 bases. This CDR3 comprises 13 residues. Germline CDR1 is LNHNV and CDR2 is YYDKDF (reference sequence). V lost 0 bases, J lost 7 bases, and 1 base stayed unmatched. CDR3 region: CATSRELANTQYF. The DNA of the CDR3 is TGTGCCACCAGCAGAGAACTAGCGAATACGCAGTATTTT.

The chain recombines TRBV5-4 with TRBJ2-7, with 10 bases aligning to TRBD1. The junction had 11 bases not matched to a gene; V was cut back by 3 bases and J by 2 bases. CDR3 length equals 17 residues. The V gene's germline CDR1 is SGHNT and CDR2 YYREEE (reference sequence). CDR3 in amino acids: CASSSPPGQGRTYEQYF. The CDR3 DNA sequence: TGTGCCAGCAGCTCCCCTCCGGGACAGGGGAGAACCTACGAGCAGTACTTC.

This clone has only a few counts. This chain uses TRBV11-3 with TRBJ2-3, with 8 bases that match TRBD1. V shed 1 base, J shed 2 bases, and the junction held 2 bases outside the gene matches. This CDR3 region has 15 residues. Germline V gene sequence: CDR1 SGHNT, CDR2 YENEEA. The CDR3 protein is CASSLGTGHTDTQYF. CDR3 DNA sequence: TGTGCCAGCAGCTTAGGGACAGGGCACACAGATACGCAGTATTTT.

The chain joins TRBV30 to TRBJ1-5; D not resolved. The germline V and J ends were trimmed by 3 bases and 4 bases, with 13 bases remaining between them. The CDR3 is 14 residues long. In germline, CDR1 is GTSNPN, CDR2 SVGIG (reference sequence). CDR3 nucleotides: TGTGCCTGGAGCAAGAGGCTTAGAAATCAGCCCCAGCATTTT. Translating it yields CAWSKRLRNQPQHF. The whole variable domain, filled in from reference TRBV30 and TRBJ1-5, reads SQTIHQWPATLVQPVGSPLSLECTVEGTSNPNLYWYRQAAGRGLQLLFYSVGIGQISSEVPQNLSASRPQDRQFILSSKKLLLSDSGFYLCAWSKRLRNQPQHFGDGTRLSIL.

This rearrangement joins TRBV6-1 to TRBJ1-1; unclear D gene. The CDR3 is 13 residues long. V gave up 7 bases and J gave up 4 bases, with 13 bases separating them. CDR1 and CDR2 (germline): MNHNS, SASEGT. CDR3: CASTTEGSTEAFF. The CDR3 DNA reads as TGTGCCAGCACTACGGAGGGATCCACTGAAGCTTTCTTT.

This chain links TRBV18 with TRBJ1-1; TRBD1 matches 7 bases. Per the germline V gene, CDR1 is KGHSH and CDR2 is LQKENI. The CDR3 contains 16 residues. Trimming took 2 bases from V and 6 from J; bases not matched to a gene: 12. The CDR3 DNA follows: TGTGCCAGCTCACCAACTACAGGGGACGATTGGGCTGAAGCTTTCTTT. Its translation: CASSPTTGDDWAEAFF.

CDR3 region: CASSFGGQGAYEQYF. The CDR3 DNA follows: TGTGCCAGCAGCTTCGGGGGACAGGGGGCATACGAGCAGTACTTC. The V and J genes are TRBV5-4 and TRBJ2-7, with 12 bases lining up with TRBD1. V lost 2 bases and J lost 4; bases outside the gene matches: 4. There are 15 residues in the CDR3. Germline V gene data show CDR1 as SGHNT and CDR2 as YYREEE (reference sequence).

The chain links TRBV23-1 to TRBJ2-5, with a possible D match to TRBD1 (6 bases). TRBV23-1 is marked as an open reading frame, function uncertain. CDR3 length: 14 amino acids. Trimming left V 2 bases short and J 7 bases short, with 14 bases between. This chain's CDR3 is CASSQRGHSGTQYF. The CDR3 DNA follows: TGCGCCAGCAGTCAACGGGGACATTCCGGGACCCAGTACTTC.

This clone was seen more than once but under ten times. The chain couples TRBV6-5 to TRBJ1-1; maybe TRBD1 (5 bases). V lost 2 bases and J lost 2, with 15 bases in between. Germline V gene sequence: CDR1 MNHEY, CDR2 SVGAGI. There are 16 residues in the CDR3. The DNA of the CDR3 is TGTGCCAGCAGTTACGGTGGGGGGGGGATTAACACTGAAGCTTTCTTT. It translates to CASSYGGGGINTEAFF.

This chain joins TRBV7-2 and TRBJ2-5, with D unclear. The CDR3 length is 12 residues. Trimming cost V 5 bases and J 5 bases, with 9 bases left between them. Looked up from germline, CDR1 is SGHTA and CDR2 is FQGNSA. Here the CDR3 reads CASSKSVETQYF. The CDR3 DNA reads TGTGCCAGCAGCAAATCAGTGGAGACCCAGTACTTC. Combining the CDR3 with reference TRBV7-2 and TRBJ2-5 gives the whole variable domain GAGVSQSPSNKVTEKGKDVELRCDPISGHTALYWYRQSLGQGLEFLIYFQGNSAPDKSGLPSDRFSAERTGGSVSTLTIQRTQQEDSAVYLCASSKSVETQYFGPGTRLLVL.